Given below is one T cell receptor beta chain in context. Its antigen is not known. This record belongs to a study of shared clonotypes between healthy human individuals. Across the study: For every donor, three CD4 naive, three CD4 memory, two CD8 naive and one CD8 memory plates were used. General study findings and limits: What naive subsets generally showed was a larger estimated richness than memory subsets showed. When compared with the clonotypes that were shared by all four sorted-subset donors, the non-shared clonotypes turned out to have lower generation probabilities.

The method was immunoSEQ multiplex PCR; TCRdb's version includes in-frame clones alone and lacks a portion of them. The sample comprises fewer than 1.8 million clones, around 98.5% of which are singletons, and approximately 0.4% rests with the top ten. The CDR3 covers 13 residues. Germline V gene data show CDR1 as SGHRS and CDR2 as YFSETQ. V was trimmed by 1 base and J by 4 bases, leaving 9 bases between them. This chain uses TRBV5-1 with TRBJ2-7; D is undetermined. The TCR sequence derives from a man aged 30 to 45 in good health. Sequencing input: naive CD4+ T cells sorted from blood. Subset reported: CD45RA+ positively selected. The CDR3 nucleotides read TGCGCCAGCAGCTTGCGTTGGGATTACGAGCAGTACTTC. Amino acids: CASSLRWDYEQYF.